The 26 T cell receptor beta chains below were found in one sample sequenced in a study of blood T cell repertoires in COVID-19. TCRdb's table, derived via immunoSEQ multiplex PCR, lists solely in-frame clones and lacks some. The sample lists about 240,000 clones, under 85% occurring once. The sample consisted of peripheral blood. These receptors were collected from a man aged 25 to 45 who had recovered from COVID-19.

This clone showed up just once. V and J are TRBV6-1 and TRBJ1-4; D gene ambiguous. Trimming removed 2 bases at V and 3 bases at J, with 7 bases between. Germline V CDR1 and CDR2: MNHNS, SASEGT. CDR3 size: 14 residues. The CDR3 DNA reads TGTGCCAGCAGTGAATACAGCCCTAATGAAAAACTGTTTTTT. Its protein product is CASSEYSPNEKLFF.

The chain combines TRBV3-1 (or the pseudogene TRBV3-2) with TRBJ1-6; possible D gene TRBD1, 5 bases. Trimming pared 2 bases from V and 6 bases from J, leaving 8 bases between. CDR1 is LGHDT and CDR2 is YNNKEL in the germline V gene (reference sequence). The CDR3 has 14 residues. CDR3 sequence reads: CASSQRGSNSPLHF. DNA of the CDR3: TGTGCCAGCAGCCAAAGGGGATCTAATTCACCCCTCCACTTT.

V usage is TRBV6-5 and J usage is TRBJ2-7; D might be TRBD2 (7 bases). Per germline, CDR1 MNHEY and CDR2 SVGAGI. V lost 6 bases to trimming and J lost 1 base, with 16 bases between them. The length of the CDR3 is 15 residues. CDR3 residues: CASRPGGTYSYEQYF. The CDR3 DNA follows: TGTGCCAGCAGGCCCGGGGGGACATATTCCTACGAGCAGTACTTC.

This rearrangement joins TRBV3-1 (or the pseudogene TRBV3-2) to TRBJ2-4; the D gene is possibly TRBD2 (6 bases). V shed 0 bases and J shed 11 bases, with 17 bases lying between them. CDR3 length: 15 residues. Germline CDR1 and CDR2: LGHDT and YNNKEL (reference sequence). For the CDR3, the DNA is TGTGCCAGCAGCCAAGATCTGGCGGGACGGACGGTTCAGTACTTC. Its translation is CASSQDLAGRTVQYF.

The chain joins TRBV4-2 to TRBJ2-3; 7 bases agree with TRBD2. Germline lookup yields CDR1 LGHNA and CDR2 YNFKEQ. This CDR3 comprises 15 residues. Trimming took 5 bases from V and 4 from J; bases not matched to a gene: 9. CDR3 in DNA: TGTGCCAGCAGCGCCGGGACTACCAAACCAGATACGCAGTATTTT. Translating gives CASSAGTTKPDTQYF.

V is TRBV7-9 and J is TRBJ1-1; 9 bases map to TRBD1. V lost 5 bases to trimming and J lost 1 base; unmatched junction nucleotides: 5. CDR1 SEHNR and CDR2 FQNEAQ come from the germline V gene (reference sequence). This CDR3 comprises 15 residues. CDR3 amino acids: CASSPQGAPNTEAFF. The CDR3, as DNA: TGTGCCAGCAGCCCACAGGGGGCTCCGAACACTGAAGCTTTCTTT.

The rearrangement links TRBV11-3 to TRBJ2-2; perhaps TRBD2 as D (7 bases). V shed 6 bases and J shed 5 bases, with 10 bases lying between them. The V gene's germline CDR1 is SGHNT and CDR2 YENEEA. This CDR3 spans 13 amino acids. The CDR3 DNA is TGTGCCAGCAGTAGGGGGGGAACCGGGGAGCTGTTTTTT. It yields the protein CASSRGGTGELFF.

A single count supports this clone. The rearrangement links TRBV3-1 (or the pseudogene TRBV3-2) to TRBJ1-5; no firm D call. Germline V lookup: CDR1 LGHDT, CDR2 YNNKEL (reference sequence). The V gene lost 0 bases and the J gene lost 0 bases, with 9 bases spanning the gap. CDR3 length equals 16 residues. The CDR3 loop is CASSQDPLDSNQPQHF. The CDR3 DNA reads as TGTGCCAGCAGCCAAGATCCTTTAGATAGCAATCAGCCCCAGCATTTT.

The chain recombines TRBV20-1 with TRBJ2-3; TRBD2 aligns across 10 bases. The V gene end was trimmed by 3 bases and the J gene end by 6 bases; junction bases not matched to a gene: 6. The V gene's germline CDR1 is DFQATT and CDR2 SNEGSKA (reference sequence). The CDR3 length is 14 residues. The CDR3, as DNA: TGCAGTGCTAGTAAGCGGGGGGGCCTGGATACGCAGTATTTT. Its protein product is CSASKRGGLDTQYF.

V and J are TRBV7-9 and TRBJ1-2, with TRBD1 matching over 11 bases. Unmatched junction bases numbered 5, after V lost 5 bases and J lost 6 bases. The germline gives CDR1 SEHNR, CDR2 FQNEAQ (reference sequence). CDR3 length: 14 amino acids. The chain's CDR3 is CASSQDRGLDGYTF. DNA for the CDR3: TGTGCCAGCAGCCAGGACAGGGGGCTCGATGGCTACACCTTC.

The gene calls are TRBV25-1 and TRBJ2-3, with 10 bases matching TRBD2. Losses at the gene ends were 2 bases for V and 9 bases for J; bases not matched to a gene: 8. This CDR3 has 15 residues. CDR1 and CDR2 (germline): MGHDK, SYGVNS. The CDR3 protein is CASSEELAGIKTQYF. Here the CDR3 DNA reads TGTGCCAGCAGTGAAGAACTAGCGGGGATCAAGACGCAGTATTTT.

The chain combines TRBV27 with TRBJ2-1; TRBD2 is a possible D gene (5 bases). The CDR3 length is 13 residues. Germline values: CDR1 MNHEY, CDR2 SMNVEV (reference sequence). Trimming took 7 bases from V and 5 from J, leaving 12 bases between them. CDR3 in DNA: TGTGCCAGCAAGATCTCGGGAAACAATGAGCAGTTCTTC. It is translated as CASKISGNNEQFF.

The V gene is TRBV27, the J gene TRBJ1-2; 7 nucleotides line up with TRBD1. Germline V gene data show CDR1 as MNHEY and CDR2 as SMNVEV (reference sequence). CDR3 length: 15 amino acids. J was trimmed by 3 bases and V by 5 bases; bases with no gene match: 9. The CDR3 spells CASSPDRVPYYGYTF. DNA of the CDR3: TGTGCCAGCAGTCCAGACAGGGTACCATACTATGGCTACACCTTC.

This CDR3 reads CASSSRGGPRVSDTQYF. The CDR3 DNA is TGTGCCAGCAGCAGCAGAGGAGGACCTCGGGTGTCAGATACGCAGTATTTT. The V call is TRBV5-4, the J call TRBJ2-3; D is possibly TRBD2 (5 bases). Looked up from germline, CDR1 is SGHNT and CDR2 is YYREEE (reference sequence). V was cut by 4 bases and J by 4 bases, with 22 bases left in between. The CDR3 runs to 17 residues. Together with reference TRBV5-4 and TRBJ2-3, the CDR3 gives the full variable domain: ETGVTQSPTHLIKTRGQQVTLRCSSQSGHNTVSWYQQALGQGPQFIFQYYREEENGRGNFPPRFSGLQFPNYSSELNVNALELDDSALYLCASSSRGGPRVSDTQYFGPGTRLTVL.

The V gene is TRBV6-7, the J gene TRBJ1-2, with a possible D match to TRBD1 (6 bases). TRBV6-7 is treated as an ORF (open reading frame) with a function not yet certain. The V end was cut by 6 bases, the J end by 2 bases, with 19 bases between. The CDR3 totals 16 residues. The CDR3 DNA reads TGTGCCAGCAGCAAATCCGGGACAAGCCCAAACTATGGCTACACCTTC. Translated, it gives CASSKSGTSPNYGYTF.

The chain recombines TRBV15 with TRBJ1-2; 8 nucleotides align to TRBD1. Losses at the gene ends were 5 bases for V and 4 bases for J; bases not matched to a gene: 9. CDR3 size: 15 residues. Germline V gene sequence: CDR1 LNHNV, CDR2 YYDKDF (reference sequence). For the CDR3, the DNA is TGTGCCACCAGCCTGACAGGGGACTGGATCTATGGCTACACCTTC. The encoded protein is CATSLTGDWIYGYTF.

This CDR3 reads CASSQAGGVNIQYF. The CDR3 DNA reads TGTGCCAGCTCACAGGCAGGGGGCGTAAACATTCAGTACTTC. V and J are TRBV18 and TRBJ2-4, with 8 bases identical to TRBD1. Germline V gene sequence: CDR1 KGHSH, CDR2 LQKENI. V was pared by 4 bases and J by 6 bases, with 5 bases of the junction left unmatched. CDR3 length: 14 amino acids. Full variable domain (missing parts from reference TRBV18 and TRBJ2-4): NAGVMQNPRHLVRRRGQEARLRCSPMKGHSHVYWYRQLPEEGLKFMVYLQKENIIDESGMPKERFSAEFPKEGPSILRIQQVVRGDSAAYFCASSQAGGVNIQYFGAGTRLSVL.

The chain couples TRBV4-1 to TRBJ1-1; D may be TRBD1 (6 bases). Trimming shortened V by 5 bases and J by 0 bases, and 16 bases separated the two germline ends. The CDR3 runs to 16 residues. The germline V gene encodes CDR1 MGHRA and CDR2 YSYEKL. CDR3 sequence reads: CASSMGADGMNTEAFF. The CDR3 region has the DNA TGCGCCAGCAGCATGGGGGCGGACGGCATGAACACTGAAGCTTTCTTT.

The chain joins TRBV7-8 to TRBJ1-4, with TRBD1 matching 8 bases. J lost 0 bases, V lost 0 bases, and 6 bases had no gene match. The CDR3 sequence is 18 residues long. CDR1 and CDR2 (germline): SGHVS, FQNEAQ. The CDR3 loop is CASSLATGAGATNEKLFF. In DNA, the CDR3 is TGTGCCAGCAGCTTAGCGACAGGGGCAGGGGCAACTAATGAAAAACTGTTTTTT.

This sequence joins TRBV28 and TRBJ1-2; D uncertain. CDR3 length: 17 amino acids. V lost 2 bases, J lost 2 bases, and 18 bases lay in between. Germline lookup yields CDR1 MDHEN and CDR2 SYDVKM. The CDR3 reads CASSLRGLRVDNYGYTF. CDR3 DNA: TGTGCCAGCAGTTTAAGAGGGTTAAGGGTGGACAACTATGGCTACACCTTC.

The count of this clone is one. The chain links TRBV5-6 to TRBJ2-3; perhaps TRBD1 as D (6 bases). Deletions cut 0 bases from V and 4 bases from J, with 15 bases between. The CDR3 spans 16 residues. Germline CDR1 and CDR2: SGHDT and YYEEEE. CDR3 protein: CASSLAVNRDADTQYF. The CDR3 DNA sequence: TGTGCCAGCAGCTTGGCGGTCAACAGGGATGCAGATACGCAGTATTTT. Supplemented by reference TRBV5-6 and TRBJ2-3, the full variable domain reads DAGVTQSPTHLIKTRGQQVTLRCSPKSGHDTVSWYQQALGQGPQFIFQYYEEEERQRGNFPDRFSGHQFPNYSSELNVNALLLGDSALYLCASSLAVNRDADTQYFGPGTRLTVL.

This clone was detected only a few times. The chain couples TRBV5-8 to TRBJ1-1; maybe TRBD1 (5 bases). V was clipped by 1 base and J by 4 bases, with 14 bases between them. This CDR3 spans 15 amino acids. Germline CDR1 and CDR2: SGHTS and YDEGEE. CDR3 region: CASSLRSGAGTEAFF. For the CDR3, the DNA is TGTGCCAGCAGCTTGCGGAGCGGGGCGGGCACTGAAGCTTTCTTT.

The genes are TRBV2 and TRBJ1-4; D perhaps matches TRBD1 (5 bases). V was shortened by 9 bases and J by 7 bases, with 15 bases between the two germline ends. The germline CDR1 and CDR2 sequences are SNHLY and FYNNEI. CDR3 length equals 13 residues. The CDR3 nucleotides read TGTGCCAGTAGGGGTGACTTGCGTGAAAAACTGTTTTTT. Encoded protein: CASRGDLREKLFF. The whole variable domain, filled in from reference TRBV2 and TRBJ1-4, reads EPEVTQTPSHQVTQMGQEVILRCVPISNHLYFYWYRQILGQKVEFLVSFYNNEISEKSEIFDDQFSVERPDGSNFTLKIRSTKLEDSAMYFCASRGDLREKLFFGSGTQLSVL.

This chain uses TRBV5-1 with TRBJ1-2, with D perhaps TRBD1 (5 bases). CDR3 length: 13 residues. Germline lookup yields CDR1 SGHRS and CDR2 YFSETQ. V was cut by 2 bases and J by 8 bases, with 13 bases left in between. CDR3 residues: CASSLYSGDGYTF. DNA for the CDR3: TGCGCCAGCAGCTTATATTCGGGGGACGGCTACACCTTC. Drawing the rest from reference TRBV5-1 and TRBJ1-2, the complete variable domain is KAGVTQTPRYLIKTRGQQVTLSCSPISGHRSVSWYQQTPGQGLQFLFEYFSETQRNKGNFPGRFSGRQFSNSRSEMNVSTLELGDSALYLCASSLYSGDGYTFGSGTRLTVV.

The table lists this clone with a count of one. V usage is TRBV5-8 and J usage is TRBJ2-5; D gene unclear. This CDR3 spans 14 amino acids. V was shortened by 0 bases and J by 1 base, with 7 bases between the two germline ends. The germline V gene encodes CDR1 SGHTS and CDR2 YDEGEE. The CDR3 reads CASSLVGSQETQYF. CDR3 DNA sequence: TGTGCCAGCAGCTTGGTGGGCAGCCAAGAGACCCAGTACTTC.

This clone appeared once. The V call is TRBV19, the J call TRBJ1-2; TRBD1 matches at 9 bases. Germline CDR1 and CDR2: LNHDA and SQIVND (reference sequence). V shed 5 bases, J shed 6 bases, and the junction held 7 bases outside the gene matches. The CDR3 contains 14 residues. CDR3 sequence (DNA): TGTGCCAGTAGTCCCGGGACAGGGTTGCATGGCTACACCTTC. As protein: CASSPGTGLHGYTF.